Listed below are T cell receptor beta chains from one sample, sequenced in a study of vaccination effects on CD4 cells after COVID-19. No antigen is known for these receptors. Sequencing was performed with immunoSEQ multiplex PCR; in TCRdb, only in-frame clones are kept and a portion is missing. The table includes 20,000 to 30,000 clones, around 70% detected once. The specimen comprised CD4+ T cells from PBMCs cultured with SARS-CoV-2 spike peptides, sampled after COVID-19 vaccination. The source is a human donor who received a COVID-19 vaccine. The CDR3 runs from the conserved cysteine through the conserved F or W. A D gene is named only where the DNA matches it firmly. Clone size, where shown, is once, few, many, or a class for clones that have expanded.

CDR3: CASTLTGTYGYTF
DNA: TGTGCCAGCACCCTGACAGGGACCTATGGCTACACCTTC
V: TRBV12-3/TRBV12-4
D: TRBD1
size: NA
J: TRBJ1-2

CDR3: CASSYGGTGGGYEQYF
DNA: TGTGCCAGCAGTTACGGCGGGACAGGGGGCGGGTACGAGCAGTACTTC
V: TRBV6-5
D: TRBD1
size: NA
J: TRBJ2-7

CDR3: CASSLASSRLNTEAFF
DNA: TGCGCCAGCAGCTTGGCGAGCAGTAGACTGAACACTGAAGCTTTCTTT
V: TRBV5-1
D: NA
size: NA
J: TRBJ1-1

CDR3: CATSKESSGANVLTF
DNA: TGTGCCACCAGCAAGGAGAGCTCTGGGGCCAACGTCCTGACTTTC
V: TRBV15
D: NA
size: NA
J: TRBJ2-6

CDR3: CASSGADRNQPQHF
DNA: TGTGCCAGCAGTGGGGCAGACCGCAATCAGCCCCAGCATTTT
V: TRBV2
D: NA
size: few
J: TRBJ1-5

CDR3: CSVAQGHLTEAFF
DNA: TGCAGCGTTGCCCAAGGACACCTCACTGAAGCTTTCTTT
V: TRBV29-1
D: NA
size: NA
J: TRBJ1-1

CDR3: CSGLEDSDTQYF
DNA: TGCAGCGGCCTTGAGGATTCAGATACGCAGTATTTT
V: TRBV29-1
D: NA
size: NA
J: TRBJ2-3

CDR3: CATSRDAGEDTQYF
DNA: TGTGCCACCAGCAGAGATGCGGGGGAAGATACGCAGTATTTT
V: TRBV15
D: TRBD2
size: NA
J: TRBJ2-3

CDR3: CASRVWGRNEQYF
DNA: TGTGCCAGCAGGGTTTGGGGAAGGAACGAGCAGTACTTC
V: TRBV5-5
D: NA
size: NA
J: TRBJ2-7

CDR3: CATSVSSSTDTQYF
DNA: TGTGCCACCAGTGTGTCCAGTAGCACAGATACGCAGTATTTT
V: TRBV24-1
D: NA
size: NA
J: TRBJ2-3

CDR3: CASTFADRGTGELFF
DNA: TGTGCCAGTACGTTCGCGGACAGGGGGACCGGGGAGCTGTTTTTT
V: TRBV19
D: TRBD1
size: NA
J: TRBJ2-2

CDR3: CASSNTGQGDHEQYF
DNA: TGTGCCAGCAGTAACACAGGACAGGGTGACCACGAGCAGTACTTC
V: TRBV11-3
D: TRBD1
size: NA
J: TRBJ2-7

CDR3: CASRQLGRTGANVLTF
DNA: TGCGCCAGCCGACAGTTAGGGCGTACTGGGGCCAACGTCCTGACTTTC
V: TRBV5-1
D: NA
size: NA
J: TRBJ2-6

CDR3: CASSSPAGSYNSPLHF
DNA: TGTGCCAGTAGTTCCCCTGCGGGCTCCTATAATTCACCCCTCCACTTT
V: TRBV19
D: NA
size: NA
J: TRBJ1-6

CDR3: CAISVGGARVETQYF
DNA: TGTGCCATCAGTGTCGGGGGGGCGCGGGTGGAGACCCAGTACTTC
V: TRBV10-3
D: TRBD2
size: once
J: TRBJ2-5

CDR3: CASSFSTSGPYEQYF
DNA: TGTGCCAGCAGCTTCTCGACCAGCGGGCCCTACGAGCAGTACTTC
V: TRBV7-9
D: NA
size: few
J: TRBJ2-7

CDR3: CASRDRTGLEKLFF
DNA: TGTGCCAGCAGAGACAGGACAGGGCTTGAAAAACTGTTTTTT
V: TRBV2
D: TRBD1
size: NA
J: TRBJ1-4

CDR3: CATTKRVTEAFF
DNA: TGCGCCACCACCAAAAGGGTTACTGAAGCTTTCTTT
V: TRBV5-1
D: NA
size: NA
J: TRBJ1-1

CDR3: CASTVGGLETQYF
DNA: TGTGCCAGCACCGTGGGGGGCTTGGAGACCCAGTACTTC
V: TRBV6-5
D: NA
size: NA
J: TRBJ2-5

CDR3: CASSPGVAGAYEQYF
DNA: TGTGCCAGCTCACCAGGGGTAGCGGGGGCCTACGAGCAGTACTTC
V: TRBV18
D: TRBD2
size: NA
J: TRBJ2-7

CDR3: CASREPGQLNEKLFF
DNA: TGTGCCAGCAGGGAACCGGGACAGCTTAATGAAAAACTGTTTTTT
V: TRBV5-8
D: TRBD1
size: NA
J: TRBJ1-4

CDR3: CASSLEYSRGRSFF
DNA: TGTGCCAGCAGCTTAGAATACTCACGGGGGCGATCTTTCTTT
V: TRBV7-2
D: NA
size: NA
J: TRBJ1-1

CDR3: CASSPGRSNSYEQYF
DNA: TGTGCCAGTTCACCGGGGCGGAGCAACTCCTACGAGCAGTACTTC
V: TRBV18
D: NA
size: NA
J: TRBJ2-7

CDR3: CASSLALAGRDEQFF
DNA: TGCGCCAGCAGCTTGGCACTAGCGGGCAGGGATGAGCAGTTCTTC
V: TRBV5-1
D: TRBD2
size: NA
J: TRBJ2-1

CDR3: CASSDQVRGNTIYF
DNA: TGCGCCAGCAGTGACCAGGTCCGCGGAAACACCATATATTTT
V: TRBV10-1
D: NA
size: few
J: TRBJ1-3

CDR3: CASSGPSNAEAFF
DNA: TGCGCCAGCAGTGGACCGTCCAACGCTGAAGCTTTCTTT
V: TRBV5-1
D: NA
size: NA
J: TRBJ1-1

CDR3: CASSSGGVLDTEAFF
DNA: TGTGCCAGCAGCTCCGGGGGGGTCCTCGACACTGAAGCTTTCTTT
V: TRBV11-2
D: NA
size: NA
J: TRBJ1-1

CDR3: CASSLGWGPGANVLTF
DNA: TGCGCCAGCAGCCTGGGCTGGGGGCCTGGGGCCAACGTCCTGACTTTC
V: TRBV5-1
D: NA
size: NA
J: TRBJ2-6

CDR3: CASSSWDGGDEQFF
DNA: TGTGCCAGCAGCTCTTGGGACGGAGGTGATGAGCAGTTCTTC
V: TRBV5-4
D: NA
size: NA
J: TRBJ2-1

CDR3: CASSLDVTGWEKLFF
DNA: TGTGCCAGCAGCTTAGATGTTACAGGGTGGGAAAAACTGTTTTTT
V: TRBV7-9
D: NA
size: NA
J: TRBJ1-4

CDR3: CAWSGGGYTF
DNA: TGTGCCTGGAGTGGAGGTGGCTACACCTTC
V: TRBV30
D: NA
size: NA
J: TRBJ1-2

CDR3: CSALSLLAAFF
DNA: TGCAGTGCCCTAAGTCTCTTGGCAGCTTTCTTT
V: TRBV20-1
D: NA
size: NA
J: TRBJ1-1

CDR3: CASSDAVRAFF
DNA: TGTGCCAGCAGTGATGCGGTAAGAGCTTTCTTT
V: TRBV25-1
D: NA
size: NA
J: TRBJ1-1

CDR3: CASRRQGAFTGELFF
DNA: TGTGCCAGCAGGAGACAGGGGGCGTTCACCGGGGAGCTGTTTTTT
V: TRBV27
D: TRBD1
size: NA
J: TRBJ2-2

CDR3: CASSYLGFGGNTIYF
DNA: TGTGCCAGCAGTTACTTAGGTTTTGGTGGAAACACCATATATTTT
V: TRBV6-5
D: NA
size: NA
J: TRBJ1-3

CDR3: CASSFGSYGYTF
DNA: TGTGCCAGCAGTTTTGGGTCCTATGGCTACACCTTC
V: TRBV12-3/TRBV12-4
D: NA
size: NA
J: TRBJ1-2

CDR3: CASSTLAGQETQYF
DNA: TGTGCCAGTAGTACACTAGCGGGGCAAGAGACCCAGTACTTC
V: TRBV19
D: TRBD2
size: NA
J: TRBJ2-5

CDR3: CASSEQWNTGELFF
DNA: TGTGCCAGCAGTGAACAGTGGAACACCGGGGAGCTGTTTTTT
V: TRBV6-1
D: NA
size: NA
J: TRBJ2-2

CDR3: CASSFGGTSQETQYF
DNA: TGTGCCAGCAGCTTTGGTGGGACTTCTCAAGAGACCCAGTACTTC
V: TRBV5-8
D: NA
size: few
J: TRBJ2-5

CDR3: CASSELAGAYNEQFF
DNA: TGTGCCAGCAGTGAACTAGCGGGGGCCTACAATGAGCAGTTCTTC
V: TRBV6-1
D: TRBD2
size: few
J: TRBJ2-1

CDR3: CSVEIARDPSTDTQYF
DNA: TGCAGCGTTGAAATAGCCCGGGACCCGAGCACAGATACGCAGTATTTT
V: TRBV29-1
D: NA
size: NA
J: TRBJ2-3

CDR3: CASSEMGAGGGELFF
DNA: TGCGCCAGCAGTGAGATGGGCGCCGGGGGCGGGGAGCTGTTTTTT
V: TRBV10-1
D: NA
size: NA
J: TRBJ2-2